Listed here are 3 T cell receptor beta chains from one sample, sequenced in a study of shared clonotypes between healthy human individuals. The naive CD8 population came from CD45RO-negative cells selected for CCR7, without terminally differentiated effector memory CD45RA+ cells. TCRdb keeps only in-frame clones here, not all; method: immunoSEQ multiplex PCR. Of hundreds of thousands of clones in the sample, just under 97% were seen once. Input material: naive CD8+ T cells sorted from blood. Receptor source: a woman aged 25 to 39 in good health.

The genes are TRBV29-1 and TRBJ2-3, with no clear D. CDR1 is SQVTM, CDR2 ANQGSEA, per germline. The CDR3 has 10 residues. V was trimmed by 7 bases and J by 1 base, leaving 3 bases between them. For the CDR3, the DNA is TGCAGCGCCCGCACAGATACGCAGTATTTT. Protein sequence: CSARTDTQYF.

As for this clone: This specimen includes other DNA sequences encoding the same CDR3. The chain carries TRBV28 and TRBJ1-1; D call uncertain. The CDR3 consists of 14 residues. Germline V CDR1 and CDR2: MDHEN, SYDVKM. Trimming shortened V by 6 bases and J by 2 bases, and 13 bases separated the two germline ends. The CDR3 here is CASSPLLGNTEAFF. The DNA of the CDR3 is TGTGCCAGCAGCCCTCTACTCGGCAACACTGAAGCTTTCTTT.

The chain couples TRBV6-6 to TRBJ1-4, with a weak D call TRBD1 (6 bases). Germline V gene sequence: CDR1 MNHNY, CDR2 SVGAGI (reference sequence). The CDR3 is made up of 15 amino acids. Trimming pared 0 bases from V and 5 bases from J, leaving 10 bases between. CDR3 residues: CASSYSGGENEKLFF. The CDR3 nucleotides are TGTGCCAGCAGTTACTCAGGGGGTGAAAATGAAAAACTGTTTTTT.